The 28 T cell receptor beta chains given below trace back to one sample, sequenced in a study of T cell responses to AZD1222 COVID-19 vaccine. Profiling relied on immunoSEQ multiplex PCR, and the TCRdb table lists in-frame clones only, not all of them. The sample lists around 150,000 clones, 85% to 95% occurring once. Material: peripheral blood, obtained on day 0 of AZD1222 vaccination. The origin of the receptors is an adult in good health.

V is TRBV27 and J is TRBJ2-2; perhaps TRBD1 as D (6 bases). Looked up from germline, CDR1 is MNHEY and CDR2 is SMNVEV (reference sequence). V gave up 6 bases and J gave up 2 bases, with 10 bases separating them. The CDR3 consists of 14 residues. In nucleotides, the CDR3 is TGTGCCAGCAGACAGGGCTTTAACACCGGGGAGCTGTTTTTT. Amino acids: CASRQGFNTGELFF.

The rearrangement uses TRBV11-2 and TRBJ2-7, with D unclear. V lost 1 base and J lost 4, with 2 bases in between. The CDR3 spans 11 residues. The germline V gene encodes CDR1 SGHAT and CDR2 FQNNGV. The CDR3 sequence is CASSLAYEQYV. The DNA for the CDR3 is TGTGCCAGCAGCTTAGCTTACGAGCAGTACGTC.

V and J are TRBV11-2 and TRBJ2-5; TRBD2 matches at 9 bases. CDR3 length: 15 amino acids. V gave up 1 base and J gave up 4 bases; unmatched junction bases: 4. Per the germline V gene, CDR1 is SGHAT and CDR2 is FQNNGV. The CDR3 loop is CASSLGVRGGETQYF. For the CDR3, the DNA is TGTGCCAGCAGCTTAGGGGTGCGGGGGGGAGAGACCCAGTACTTC.

This clone appeared once. The chain combines TRBV29-1 with TRBJ1-2; D unclear. CDR3 size: 14 residues. The V end was cut by 5 bases, the J end by 4 bases, with 17 bases between. Germline lookup yields CDR1 SQVTM and CDR2 ANQGSEA. CDR3 residues: CSVPAVVGSYGYTF. CDR3 DNA: TGCAGCGTTCCAGCGGTCGTCGGGAGCTATGGCTACACCTTC. Complete variable domain (other parts from reference TRBV29-1 and TRBJ1-2): SAVISQKPSRDICQRGTSLTIQCQVDSQVTMMFWYRQQPGQSLTLIATANQGSEATYESGFVIDKFPISRPNLTFSTLTVSNMSPEDSSIYLCSVPAVVGSYGYTFGSGTRLTVV.

The CDR3 sequence: CASSQVAGTEAFF. CDR3 sequence (DNA): TGCGCCAGCAGCCAAGTCGCAGGTACTGAAGCTTTCTTT. V is TRBV4-3 and J is TRBJ1-1; unclear D gene. V was pared by 1 base and J by 5 bases, with 8 bases between. CDR1 and CDR2 (germline): LGHNA, YSLEER. This CDR3 spans 13 amino acids.

This clone was counted once. The V and J genes are TRBV5-1 and TRBJ2-5; maybe TRBD1 (6 bases). The germline gives CDR1 SGHRS, CDR2 YFSETQ. V was shortened by 0 bases and J by 4 bases, with 10 bases between the two germline ends. The CDR3 has 14 amino acids. CDR3 residues: CASSLGGQRETQYF. The DNA of the CDR3 is TGCGCCAGCAGCTTGGGAGGACAGCGAGAGACCCAGTACTTC.

This chain links TRBV14 with TRBJ1-4; D is unclear. The CDR3 is 15 amino acids. The V and J ends lost 0 bases and 6 bases respectively, with 11 bases between them. Germline V gene data show CDR1 as SGHDN and CDR2 as FVKESK. CDR3 region: CASSQDSAPYEKLFF. The CDR3 DNA is TGTGCCAGCAGCCAAGATAGCGCCCCGTATGAAAAACTGTTTTTT.

The V and J genes are TRBV4-1 and TRBJ2-2, with D perhaps TRBD2 (6 bases). Trimming shortened V by 1 base and J by 8 bases, and 11 bases separated the two germline ends. Germline CDR1 and CDR2: MGHRA and YSYEKL. CDR3 size: 14 residues. CDR3 coding DNA: TGCGCCAGCAGCCAAGTTGGGACTTCGGGGGAGCTGTTTTTT. Amino acid sequence: CASSQVGTSGELFF.

The chain is built from TRBV5-1 and TRBJ1-1; D is ambiguous. The CDR3 spans 11 residues. CDR1 is SGHRS and CDR2 is YFSETQ in the germline V gene. Trimming took off 6 bases at V and 6 bases at J, with 9 bases between the two ends. The CDR3 DNA reads TGCGCCAGCATGGGTAGCGCTGAAGCTTTCTTT. This gives the protein CASMGSAEAFF.

This clone was detected only once. The rearrangement links TRBV15 to TRBJ2-3, with TRBD2 as a possible D gene (5 bases). CDR3 length: 14 residues. V lost 3 bases, J lost 0 bases, and 7 bases lay in between. Germline lookup yields CDR1 LNHNV and CDR2 YYDKDF (reference sequence). The CDR3 spells CATSSWTSTDTQYF. CDR3 in DNA: TGTGCCACCAGCAGCTGGACTAGCACAGATACGCAGTATTTT. Full variable domain (rest looked up from reference TRBV15 and TRBJ2-3): DAMVIQNPRYQVTQFGKPVTLSCSQTLNHNVMYWYQQKSSQAPKLLFHYYDKDFNNEADTPDNFQSRRPNTSFCFLDIRSPGLGDTAMYLCATSSWTSTDTQYFGPGTRLTVL.

The chain employs TRBV2 and TRBJ1-1; D gene ambiguous. Trimming took 4 bases from V and 11 from J, leaving 17 bases between them. Germline CDR1 reads SNHLY; CDR2 reads FYNNEI. This CDR3 is 13 amino acids long. In nucleotides, the CDR3 is TGTGCCAGCAGTGTCCTGGGTTCCTTTGGGGCTTTCTTT. Translation: CASSVLGSFGAFF.

V and J are TRBV7-2 and TRBJ2-2, with TRBD2 matching over 8 bases. V shed 3 bases, J shed 6 bases, and the junction held 9 bases outside the gene matches. Germline CDR1 and CDR2: SGHTA and FQGNSA. This CDR3 has 16 amino acids. The CDR3 DNA follows: TGTGCCAGCAGCTTTAATAAGCGGGGGATTGCCGGGGAGCTGTTTTTT. Amino acid sequence: CASSFNKRGIAGELFF. The full variable domain, in which reference TRBV7-2 and TRBJ2-2 provide the parts outside the CDR3, is GAGVSQSPSNKVTEKGKDVELRCDPISGHTALYWYRQSLGQGLEFLIYFQGNSAPDKSGLPSDRFSAERTGGSVSTLTIQRTQQEDSAVYLCASSFNKRGIAGELFFGEGSRLTVL.

This clone has just a few counts. The chain combines TRBV10-3 with TRBJ1-3; 9 bases line up with TRBD1. CDR3 size: 13 residues. With V trimmed by 3 bases and J by 11 bases, 5 bases remained unmatched. In germline, CDR1 is ENHRY, CDR2 SYGVKD. This CDR3 is CAISDGTGRAIYF. The CDR3 DNA follows: TGTGCCATCAGTGACGGGACAGGGAGGGCCATATATTTT.

This chain joins TRBV29-1 and TRBJ1-2, with unresolved D. The CDR3 is made up of 10 amino acids. The germline V gene has CDR1 SQVTM and CDR2 ANQGSEA. With 6 bases removed from V and 2 bases from J, the gap between germline ends came to 4 bases. CDR3 nucleotides: TGCAGCGTCGAAAACTATGGCTACACCTTC. It encodes CSVENYGYTF. Combining the CDR3 with reference TRBV29-1 and TRBJ1-2 gives the whole variable domain SAVISQKPSRDICQRGTSLTIQCQVDSQVTMMFWYRQQPGQSLTLIATANQGSEATYESGFVIDKFPISRPNLTFSTLTVSNMSPEDSSIYLCSVENYGYTFGSGTRLTVV.

The chain carries TRBV7-8 and TRBJ2-1, with D tentatively TRBD2 (6 bases). Germline assignment: CDR1 SGHVS and CDR2 FQNEAQ. The CDR3 length is 15 residues. Deletions cut 4 bases from V and 9 bases from J, with 19 bases between. The DNA of the CDR3 is TGTGCCAGCAGCTCCAGGGACTTCCCCCCGGGTGAGCAGTTCTTC. Residues: CASSSRDFPPGEQFF.

The V gene is TRBV10-3, the J gene TRBJ2-1; 10 bases are shared with TRBD1. CDR3 length: 17 amino acids. Germline CDR1 ENHRY, CDR2 SYGVKD. With 6 bases clipped from V and 7 bases from J, the junction kept 15 bases outside the gene matches. The CDR3 loop reads CAISRTGGVVGGNEQFF. CDR3 coding DNA: TGTGCCATCAGCCGGACAGGGGGAGTTGTAGGAGGGAATGAGCAGTTCTTC.

The rearrangement uses TRBV5-1 and TRBJ1-2, with D possibly being TRBD1 (5 bases). V lost 3 bases, J lost 9 bases, and 12 bases lay in between. The CDR3 contains 12 residues. CDR1 and CDR2 from the germline V gene are SGHRS and YFSETQ. CDR3 nucleotide sequence: TGCGCCAGCAGCTCTAGGGACTCCCGCTACACCTTC. Its protein is CASSSRDSRYTF.

This chain joins TRBV15 and TRBJ2-5; TRBD2 agrees at 10 bases. This CDR3 has 16 residues. Trimming at V came to 1 base and at J to 1 base, leaving 3 bases not matched to a gene. Germline CDR1 reads LNHNV; CDR2 reads YYDKDF (reference sequence). The CDR3 reads CATSRGTSGTQETQYF. In nucleotides, the CDR3 is TGTGCCACCAGCAGAGGGACTAGCGGCACCCAAGAGACCCAGTACTTC.

This sequence joins TRBV27 and TRBJ1-2; D remains unclear. The CDR3 sequence is 15 residues long. Per germline, CDR1 MNHEY and CDR2 SMNVEV (reference sequence). Trimming left V 1 base short and J 8 bases short, with 17 bases between. For the CDR3, the DNA is TGTGCCAGCAGTTTATTTTCGACTACTCTAAGCGGCTACACCTTC. It yields the protein CASSLFSTTLSGYTF.

The CDR3 here is CASSYSDSFYEQYV. DNA for the CDR3: TGTGCCAGCAGTTACAGCGACAGTTTTTACGAGCAGTACGTC. V usage is TRBV6-2 or TRBV6-3 and J usage is TRBJ2-7; possible D gene TRBD1, 5 bases. Germline lookup yields CDR1 MNHEY and CDR2 SVGEGT. V lost 2 bases and J lost 4, with 12 bases in between. CDR3 size: 14 residues.

The rearrangement joins TRBV19 to TRBJ2-1, with 8 bases aligning to TRBD2. The J segment lost 5 bases and the V segment lost 5 bases, leaving 8 bases of the junction unmatched. The length of the CDR3 is 15 residues. Germline CDR1 is LNHDA and CDR2 is SQIVND (reference sequence). Here the CDR3 reads CASSLMGLGNNEQFF. The CDR3 coding sequence is TGTGCCAGTAGTCTAATGGGACTAGGGAACAATGAGCAGTTCTTC.

On this clone itself: Given a much more abundant clone one base away, this may be a read error. The chain employs TRBV6-4 and TRBJ2-2, with 8 nucleotides matching TRBD2. Trimming removed 5 bases from V and 5 bases from J; junction bases left unmatched: 10. The CDR3 sequence is 16 residues long. From germline, CDR1 is MRHNA and CDR2 SNTAGT. The CDR3 DNA follows: TGTGCCAGCAGTTCCAACGCGGGAGGCGGTACCGGGGAGCTGTTTTTT. The encoded protein is CASSSNAGGGTGELFF.

This clone was seen only a few times. The chain combines TRBV5-4 with TRBJ1-6; tentatively, D is TRBD1 (5 bases). The V end was cut by 0 bases, the J end by 10 bases, with 14 bases between. The CDR3 is made up of 15 amino acids. Germline CDR1 SGHNT, CDR2 YYREEE (reference sequence). CDR3 DNA sequence: TGTGCCAGCAGCTTGGCCGGGGCAGGTTCCTCACCCCTCCACTTT. Translated, it gives CASSLAGAGSSPLHF.

The V gene is TRBV15, the J gene TRBJ2-1; no reliable D call. The CDR3 is 15 residues long. V was clipped by 0 bases and J by 6 bases, with 12 bases between them. Looked up from germline, CDR1 is LNHNV and CDR2 is YYDKDF (reference sequence). CDR3 DNA sequence: TGTGCCACCAGCAGAGATCAAGGTCGCCCCAATGAGCAGTTCTTC. Residues: CATSRDQGRPNEQFF.

DNA of the CDR3: TGTGCCAGCAGCCAACCTACAGGGCTAGATACGCAGTATTTT. Encoded protein: CASSQPTGLDTQYF. The chain employs TRBV4-2 and TRBJ2-3, with D tentatively TRBD1 (6 bases). The length of the CDR3 is 14 residues. CDR1 LGHNA and CDR2 YNFKEQ come from the germline V gene. The V and J ends lost 2 bases and 5 bases respectively, with 11 bases between them.

This chain's CDR3 is CASSEGQGKTTEAFF. CDR3 bases: TGTGCCAGCAGTGAAGGACAGGGTAAGACCACTGAAGCTTTCTTT. This chain links TRBV2 with TRBJ1-1, with 7 positions matching TRBD1. There are 15 residues in the CDR3. Germline trimming cut 1 base from V and 4 bases from J; bases unmatched to any gene: 6. CDR1 and CDR2 (germline): SNHLY, FYNNEI.

The chain carries TRBV6-5 and TRBJ1-5; no reliable D call. Germline V gene sequence: CDR1 MNHEY, CDR2 SVGAGI. This CDR3 is built from 12 residues. V shed 1 base and J shed 6 bases, with 4 bases lying between them. Here the CDR3 reads CASSYLGQPQHF. DNA of the CDR3: TGTGCCAGCAGTTACTTGGGTCAGCCCCAGCATTTT.

The chain combines TRBV6-4 with TRBJ2-3, with TRBD2 matching 7 bases. V was pared by 2 bases and J by 2 bases, with 4 bases of the junction left unmatched. Germline lookup yields CDR1 MRHNA and CDR2 SNTAGT. This CDR3 region has 15 residues. The CDR3 region is CASSDSAGDTDTQYF. The DNA for the CDR3 is TGTGCCAGCAGTGACAGCGCGGGGGACACAGATACGCAGTATTTT.